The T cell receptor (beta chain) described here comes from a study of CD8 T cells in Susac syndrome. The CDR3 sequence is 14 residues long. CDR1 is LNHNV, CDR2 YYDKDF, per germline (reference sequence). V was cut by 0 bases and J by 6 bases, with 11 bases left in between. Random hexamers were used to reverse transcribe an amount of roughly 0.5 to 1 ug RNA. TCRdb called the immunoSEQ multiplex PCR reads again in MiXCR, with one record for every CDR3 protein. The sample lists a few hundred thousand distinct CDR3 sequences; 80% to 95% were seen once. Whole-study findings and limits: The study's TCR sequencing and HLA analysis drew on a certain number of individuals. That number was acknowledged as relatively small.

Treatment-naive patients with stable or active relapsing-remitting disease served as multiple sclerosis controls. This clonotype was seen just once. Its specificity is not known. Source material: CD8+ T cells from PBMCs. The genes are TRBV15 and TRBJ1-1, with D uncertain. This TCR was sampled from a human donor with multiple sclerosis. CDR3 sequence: CATSRDPATPEAFF. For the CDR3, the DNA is TGTGCCACCAGCAGAGATCCGGCGACCCCTGAAGCTTTCTTT.